The 25 T cell receptor beta chains in this list originate from one sample, sequenced in a study of PD-1 blockade in classical Hodgkin lymphoma. Exposure to brentuximab vedotin varied, and each patient had relapsed following autologous stem cell transplantation. The method was immunoSEQ multiplex PCR; TCRdb's version includes in-frame clones alone and lacks a portion of them. The sample carries fewer than 110,000 clones, about 89% recorded once. This sample comprised peripheral blood mononuclear cells (PBMCs), obtained before the second cycle of nivolumab. The receptors here all came from a human donor with classical Hodgkin lymphoma.

The chain employs TRBV27 and TRBJ2-1; 8 positions match TRBD1. The length of the CDR3 is 16 residues. CDR1 is MNHEY, CDR2 SMNVEV, per germline (reference sequence). Trimming took 3 bases from V and 6 from J; bases not matched to a gene: 10. Here the CDR3 DNA reads TGTGCCAGCAGTTTTGGGACAGGACTTGCGGCCAATGAGCAGTTCTTC. Translated, it gives CASSFGTGLAANEQFF.

The chain recombines TRBV4-1 with TRBJ2-3; D unresolved. This CDR3 contains 15 residues. V lost 4 bases to trimming and J lost 5 bases, with 16 bases between them. CDR1 is MGHRA, CDR2 YSYEKL, per germline. This CDR3 is CASSLLTIVGDTQYF. The CDR3 DNA is TGCGCCAGCAGCCTTTTGACCATCGTGGGAGATACGCAGTATTTT.

This clone was picked up a small number of times. The genes are TRBV10-3 and TRBJ1-1; tentative D call: TRBD1 (6 bases). The CDR3 covers 12 residues. V dropped 4 bases and J dropped 3 bases, with 6 bases sitting between them. Germline V gene lookup returns CDR1 ENHRY and CDR2 SYGVKD. CDR3 sequence reads: CAISGTDTEAFF. Here the CDR3 DNA reads TGTGCCATCAGTGGGACAGACACTGAAGCTTTCTTT.

The chain has TRBV6-4 and TRBJ2-1, with unresolved D. The CDR3 extends over 13 amino acids. V was clipped by 3 bases and J by 4 bases, with 7 bases between them. Germline V lookup: CDR1 MRHNA, CDR2 SNTAGT. DNA for the CDR3: TGTGCCAGCAGTGAATCCTATTACAATGAGCAGTTCTTC. This gives the protein CASSESYYNEQFF.

This rearrangement joins TRBV6-6 to TRBJ1-6; D possibly corresponds to TRBD1 (6 bases). V lost 6 bases and J lost 8, with 11 bases in between. CDR1 is MNHNY and CDR2 is SVGAGI in the germline V gene (reference sequence). The CDR3 loop spans 13 amino acids. CDR3 protein: CASRVQGYSPLHF. Written as DNA, the CDR3 is TGTGCCAGCAGGGTACAGGGATATTCACCCCTCCACTTT.

The chain uses TRBV28 and TRBJ1-1; 7 bases line up with TRBD1. Germline CDR1 MDHEN, CDR2 SYDVKM. V was pared by 4 bases and J by 6 bases, with 11 bases of the junction left unmatched. The CDR3 spans 15 residues. The chain's CDR3 is CASSSHRGGDAEAFF. The CDR3, as DNA: TGTGCCAGCAGTTCCCACAGGGGAGGCGACGCTGAAGCTTTCTTT.

This clone was seen just once. The chain is built from TRBV11-2 and TRBJ2-7; possible D gene TRBD2, 5 bases. The CDR3 totals 17 residues. V was pared by 1 base and J by 4 bases, with 20 bases between. Germline CDR1 is SGHAT and CDR2 is FQNNGV. Here the CDR3 reads CASSLGPSTTPPYEQYF. The DNA for the CDR3 is TGTGCCAGCAGCTTAGGCCCCTCGACTACACCCCCTTACGAGCAGTACTTC.

The chain is built from TRBV28 and TRBJ1-1, with 8 bases that match TRBD1. The germline V gene has CDR1 MDHEN and CDR2 SYDVKM. The V segment lost 4 bases and the J segment 0 bases; nucleotides outside the gene matches: 4. The CDR3 consists of 15 residues. The CDR3 loop reads CASSSQGAVNTEAFF. CDR3 nucleotide sequence: TGTGCCAGCAGTTCGCAGGGGGCAGTGAACACTGAAGCTTTCTTT.

This clone has only one observation. This rearrangement joins TRBV19 to TRBJ2-7, with 7 bases lining up with TRBD2. The J segment lost 0 bases and the V segment lost 3 bases, leaving 5 bases of the junction unmatched. Germline-derived CDR1 and CDR2 are LNHDA and SQIVND (reference sequence). This CDR3 has 15 amino acids. The CDR3 DNA follows: TGTGCCAGTAGTATCTACGGGGGGAGCTCCTACGAGCAGTACTTC. It is translated as CASSIYGGSSYEQYF.

This chain connects TRBV6-5 to TRBJ2-1, with D possibly matching TRBD2 (6 bases). The ends were cut back, 5 bases at V and 2 bases at J, with 13 bases in the middle. Germline-derived CDR1 and CDR2 are MNHEY and SVGAGI. The length of the CDR3 is 15 residues. The CDR3 DNA is TGTGCCAGCAGTCCCGGCCTAGCGACCTACAATGAGCAGTTCTTC. This codes for CASSPGLATYNEQFF.

The chain recombines TRBV5-4 with TRBJ2-3, with D perhaps TRBD2 (8 bases). CDR1 and CDR2 (germline): SGHNT, YYREEE (reference sequence). With 4 bases removed from V and 1 base from J, the gap between germline ends came to 16 bases. This CDR3 comprises 16 residues. The CDR3 DNA follows: TGTGCCAGCAGCCGGGGGGGCGACAGGGGCACAGATACGCAGTATTTT. It codes for CASSRGGDRGTDTQYF.

V is TRBV7-8 and J is TRBJ1-3; D is uncertain. Per the germline V gene, CDR1 is SGHVS and CDR2 is FQNEAQ. The CDR3 runs 16 residues. V gave up 4 bases and J gave up 0 bases, with 13 bases separating them. CDR3 residues: CASSSGLGYSGNTIYF. The CDR3 nucleotides read TGTGCCAGCAGCTCCGGGCTGGGGTACTCTGGAAACACCATATATTTT.

The chain has TRBV6-6 and TRBJ1-6, with D perhaps matching TRBD1 (5 bases). The V end was cut by 7 bases, the J end by 0 bases, with 10 bases between. The CDR3 covers 15 residues. Per the germline V gene, CDR1 is MNHNY and CDR2 is SVGAGI (reference sequence). The CDR3 spells CASTDSGSYNSPLHF. The CDR3 coding sequence is TGTGCCAGCACCGACAGTGGCTCCTATAATTCACCCCTCCACTTT.

J is TRBJ1-1 and V is TRBV7-3; no reliable D call. Per the germline V gene, CDR1 is SGHTA and CDR2 is FQGTGA. The ends were cut back, 5 bases at V and 1 base at J, with 14 bases in the middle. The CDR3 extends over 15 amino acids. DNA for the CDR3: TGTGCCAGCAGCCCAGTTGAGACATCGAACACTGAAGCTTTCTTT. This sequence encodes CASSPVETSNTEAFF.

The genes are TRBV19 and TRBJ2-5; 9 nucleotides align to TRBD1. The DNA end is a closer match to TRBJ2-7, so the J assignment may be wrong. Germline assignment: CDR1 LNHDA and CDR2 SQIVND (reference sequence). The CDR3 contains 15 residues. The CDR3 sequence is CASSIPGQGSREQYF. For the CDR3, the DNA is TGTGCCAGTAGTATTCCAGGACAGGGGTCCCGCGAGCAGTACTTC.

This clone was seen a handful of times. The chain links TRBV21-1 to TRBJ1-3; no check of the table's D call, TRBD1, against the DNA was made. TRBV21-1 constitutes a pseudogene. CDR3 size: 14 residues. The CDR3 DNA is TGTGCCAGCACCGACAGGGCGTCTGGAAACACCATATATTTT. Residues: CASTDRASGNTIYF.

The chain couples TRBV5-8 to TRBJ2-1; 10 positions agree with TRBD1. V shed 0 bases, J shed 0 bases, and the junction held 0 bases outside the gene matches. Germline V gene sequence: CDR1 SGHTS, CDR2 YDEGEE. The CDR3 runs to 16 residues. CDR3 region: CASSLGTGGSYNEQFF. The CDR3 region has the DNA TGTGCCAGCAGCTTGGGGACAGGGGGCTCCTACAATGAGCAGTTCTTC. Drawing the rest from reference TRBV5-8 and TRBJ2-1, the complete variable domain is EAGVTQSPTHLIKTRGQQATLRCSPISGHTSVYWYQQALGLGLQFLLWYDEGEERNRGNFPPRFSGRQFPNYSSELNVNALELEDSALYLCASSLGTGGSYNEQFFGPGTRLTVL.

This chain joins TRBV18 and TRBJ2-7, with D possibly TRBD1 on 5 matching bases. Germline V gives CDR1 KGHSH, CDR2 LQKENI. V lost 3 bases and J 6 bases, leaving 15 bases between the germline ends. There are 14 residues in the CDR3. In DNA form, the CDR3 reads TGTGCCAGCTCACCGGGGCTAGGAAAGGGCGAGCAGTACTTC. As protein: CASSPGLGKGEQYF.

This clone was recorded only once. The V and J genes are TRBV19 and TRBJ2-7, with TRBD1 as a possible D gene (6 bases). CDR1 LNHDA and CDR2 SQIVND come from the germline V gene (reference sequence). The CDR3 contains 16 residues. V was shortened by 0 bases and J by 4 bases, with 16 bases between the two germline ends. In nucleotides, the CDR3 is TGTGCCAGTAGTATAGATCGCACAGGGTTGACGTACGAGCAGTACTTC. Its translation is CASSIDRTGLTYEQYF.

The chain joins TRBV15 to TRBJ1-2; D is ambiguous. Germline V CDR1 and CDR2: LNHNV, YYDKDF (reference sequence). V lost 0 bases, J lost 6 bases, and 8 bases lay in between. CDR3 length equals 13 residues. This CDR3 is CATSRDIWDGYTF. The CDR3 nucleotides are TGTGCCACCAGCAGAGATATCTGGGATGGCTACACCTTC.

The chain is built from TRBV7-2 and TRBJ2-5, with a possible D match to TRBD1 (6 bases). Trimming took 0 bases from V and 1 from J, leaving 27 bases between them. CDR1 SGHTA and CDR2 FQGNSA come from the germline V gene. The CDR3 is made up of 21 amino acids. CDR3 DNA sequence: TGTGCCAGCAGCTTAGCGGCCCCGCGTTGGCAGGGGAAGAAGGGCCAAGAGACCCAGTACTTC. Residues: CASSLAAPRWQGKKGQETQYF.

The V call is TRBV19, the J call TRBJ2-3; TRBD2 matches at 13 bases. Trimming at V came to 1 base and at J to 2 bases, leaving 3 bases not matched to a gene. CDR1 is LNHDA and CDR2 is SQIVND in the germline V gene (reference sequence). There are 17 residues in the CDR3. Here the CDR3 DNA reads TGTGCCAGTAGTATAGCGGGACTAGCGGGGACCACAGATACGCAGTATTTT. Translated, it gives CASSIAGLAGTTDTQYF. The full variable domain, its missing parts supplied by reference TRBV19 and TRBJ2-3, is DGGITQSPKYLFRKEGQNVTLSCEQNLNHDAMYWYRQDPGQGLRLIYYSQIVNDFQKGDIAEGYSVSREKKESFPLTVTSAQKNPTAFYLCASSIAGLAGTTDTQYFGPGTRLTVL.

This clone appeared a single time. This sequence joins TRBV29-1 and TRBJ2-3; no clear D. The CDR3 is made up of 12 amino acids. V was pared by 3 bases and J by 0 bases, with 4 bases between. In germline, CDR1 is SQVTM, CDR2 ANQGSEA. CDR3 sequence reads: CSVDSSTDTQYF. CDR3 nucleotide sequence: TGCAGCGTTGACTCGAGCACAGATACGCAGTATTTT.

The chain links TRBV15 to TRBJ2-3; D unresolved. The CDR3 consists of 14 residues. Germline values: CDR1 LNHNV, CDR2 YYDKDF (reference sequence). V was shortened by 1 base and J by 3 bases, with 8 bases between the two germline ends. The CDR3 coding sequence is TGTGCCACCAGCAGAGTATTGGGGACAGATACGCAGTATTTT. The encoded protein is CATSRVLGTDTQYF.

The CDR3 bases are TGTGCCAGCAGCTTTGGGGGGATTAAACCAAATGAGCAGTTCTTC. It is translated as CASSFGGIKPNEQFF. The J gene is TRBJ2-1, the V gene TRBV13; TRBD2 might be the D (6 bases). CDR1 and CDR2 from the germline V gene are PRHDT and FYEKMQ (reference sequence). V dropped 3 bases and J dropped 7 bases, with 16 bases sitting between them. This CDR3 has 15 amino acids.